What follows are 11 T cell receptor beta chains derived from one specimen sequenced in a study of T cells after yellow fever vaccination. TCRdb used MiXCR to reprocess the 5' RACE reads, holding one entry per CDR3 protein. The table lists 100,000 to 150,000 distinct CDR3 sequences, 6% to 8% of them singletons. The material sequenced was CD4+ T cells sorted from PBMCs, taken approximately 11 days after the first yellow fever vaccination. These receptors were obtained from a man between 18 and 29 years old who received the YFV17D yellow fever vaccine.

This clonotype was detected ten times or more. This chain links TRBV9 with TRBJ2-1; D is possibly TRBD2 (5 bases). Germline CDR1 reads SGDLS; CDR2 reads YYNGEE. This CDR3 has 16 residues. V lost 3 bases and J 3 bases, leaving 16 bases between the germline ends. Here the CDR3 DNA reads TGTGCCAGCAGCGCCTTCGTGGGGAGAGGCTACAATGAGCAGTTCTTC. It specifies CASSAFVGRGYNEQFF. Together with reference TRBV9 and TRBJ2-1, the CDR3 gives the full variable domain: DSGVTQTPKHLITATGQRVTLRCSPRSGDLSVYWYQQSLDQGLQFLIQYYNGEERAKGNILERFSAQQFPDLHSELNLSSLELGDSALYFCASSAFVGRGYNEQFFGPGTRLTVL.

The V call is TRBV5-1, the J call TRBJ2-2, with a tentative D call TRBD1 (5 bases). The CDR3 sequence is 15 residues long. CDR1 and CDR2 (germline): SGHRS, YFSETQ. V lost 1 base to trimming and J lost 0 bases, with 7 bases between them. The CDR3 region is CASSLPTANTGELFF. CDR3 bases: TGCGCCAGCAGCTTGCCGACAGCGAACACCGGGGAGCTGTTTTTT. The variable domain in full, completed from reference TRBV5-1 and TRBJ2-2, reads KAGVTQTPRYLIKTRGQQVTLSCSPISGHRSVSWYQQTPGQGLQFLFEYFSETQRNKGNFPGRFSGRQFSNSRSEMNVSTLELGDSALYLCASSLPTANTGELFFGEGSRLTVL.

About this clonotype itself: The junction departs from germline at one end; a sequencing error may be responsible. CDR3 DNA sequence: TGTGCCAGCTCCCCACGACAGGGAGACTATGGCTACACCTTC. This codes for CASSPRQGDYGYTF. The chain links TRBV18 to TRBJ1-2; 7 nucleotides align to TRBD1. The CDR3 contains 14 residues. In germline, CDR1 is KGHSH, CDR2 LQKENI.

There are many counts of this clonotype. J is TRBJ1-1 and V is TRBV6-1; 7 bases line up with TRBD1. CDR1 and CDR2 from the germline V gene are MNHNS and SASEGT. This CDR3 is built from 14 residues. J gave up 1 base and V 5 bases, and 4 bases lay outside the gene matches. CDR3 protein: CASSQRQGNTEAFF. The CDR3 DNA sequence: TGTGCCAGCAGTCAACGACAGGGGAACACTGAAGCTTTCTTT.

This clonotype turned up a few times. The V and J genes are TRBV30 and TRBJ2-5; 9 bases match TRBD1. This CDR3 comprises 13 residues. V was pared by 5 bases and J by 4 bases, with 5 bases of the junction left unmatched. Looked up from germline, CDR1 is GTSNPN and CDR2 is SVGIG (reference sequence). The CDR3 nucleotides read TGTGCCTGGGACAGGGGGTATCGAGAGACCCAGTACTTC. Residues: CAWDRGYRETQYF.

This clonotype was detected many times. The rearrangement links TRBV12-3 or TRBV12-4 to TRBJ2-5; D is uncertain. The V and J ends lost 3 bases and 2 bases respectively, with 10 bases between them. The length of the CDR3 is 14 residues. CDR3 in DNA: TGTGCCAGCAGTTTTTTACCAGAGCAAGAGACCCAGTACTTC. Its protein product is CASSFLPEQETQYF.

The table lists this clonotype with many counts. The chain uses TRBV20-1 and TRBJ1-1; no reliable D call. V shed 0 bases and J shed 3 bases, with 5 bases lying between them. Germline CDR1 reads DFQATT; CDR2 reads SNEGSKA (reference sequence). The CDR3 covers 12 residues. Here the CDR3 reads CSARDRHTEAFF. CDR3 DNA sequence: TGCAGTGCTAGAGATCGTCACACTGAAGCTTTCTTT.

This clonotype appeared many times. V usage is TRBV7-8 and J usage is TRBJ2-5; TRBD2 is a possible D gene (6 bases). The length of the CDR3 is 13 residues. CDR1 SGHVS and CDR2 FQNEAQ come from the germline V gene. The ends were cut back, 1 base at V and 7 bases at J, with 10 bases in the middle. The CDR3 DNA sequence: TGTGCCAGCAGCTTAGGGCAGGGAGGGACCCAGTACTTC. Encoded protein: CASSLGQGGTQYF.

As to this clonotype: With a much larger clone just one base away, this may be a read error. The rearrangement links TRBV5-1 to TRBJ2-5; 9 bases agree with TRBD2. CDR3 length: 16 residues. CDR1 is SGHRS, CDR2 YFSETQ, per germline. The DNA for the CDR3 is TGCGCCAGCAGCACGCTAGCGGGGCCGTACCACGAGACCCAGTACTTC. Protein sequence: CASSTLAGPYHETQYF.

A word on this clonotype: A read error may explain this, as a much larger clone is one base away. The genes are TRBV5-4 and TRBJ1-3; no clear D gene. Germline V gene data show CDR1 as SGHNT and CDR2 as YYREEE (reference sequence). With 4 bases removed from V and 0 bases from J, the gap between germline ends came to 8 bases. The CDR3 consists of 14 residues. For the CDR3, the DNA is TGTGCCAGCAGCGCAGTGTTCTCTGGAAACACCATATATTTT. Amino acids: CASSAVFSGNTIYF.

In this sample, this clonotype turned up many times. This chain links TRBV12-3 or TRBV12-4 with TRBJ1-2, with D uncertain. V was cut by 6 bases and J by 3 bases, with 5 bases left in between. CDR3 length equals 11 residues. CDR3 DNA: TGTGCCAGCAGGATGTACTATGGCTACACCTTC. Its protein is CASRMYYGYTF.